This T cell receptor beta chain was profiled in a study of T cell responses to AZD1222 COVID-19 vaccine. This CDR3 contains 13 residues. CDR1 and CDR2 (germline): KGHSH, LQKENI. The junction had 4 bases not matched to a gene; V was cut back by 6 bases and J by 2 bases. Method: immunoSEQ multiplex PCR; TCRdb's copy keeps in-frame clones and lacks some. The sample lists some 140,000 clones; nearly 90% were seen once. V and J are TRBV18 and TRBJ2-7; 7 bases line up with TRBD1. The sample consisted of peripheral blood, taken 28 days after the second AZD1222 dose. This receptor was obtained from an adult who received the AZD1222 COVID-19 vaccine. CDR3 DNA sequence: TGTGCCAGCTCTGGACAGGCCGCCTACGAGCAGTACTTC. Translated, it gives CASSGQAAYEQYF. The full variable domain, in which reference TRBV18 and TRBJ2-7 provide the parts outside the CDR3, is NAGVMQNPRHLVRRRGQEARLRCSPMKGHSHVYWYRQLPEEGLKFMVYLQKENIIDESGMPKERFSAEFPKEGPSILRIQQVVRGDSAAYFCASSGQAAYEQYFGPGTRLTVT.